This note documents a single TCR beta chain sequence. Its antigen is currently not known. No base qualities exist here, and no much larger clone lies one base off it. In Seattle, one collaborating source enrolled patients while the infection was active and tracked those patients longitudinally over the course of disease. Collaborating institutions collected whole blood in K2EDTA tubes following their own protocols. For TCRbeta analysis, collaborator samples were shipped as frozen whole blood, as isolated PBMCs, or as DNA extracted from either sample type. The germline V gene (reference sequence) supplies CDR1 LNHDA and CDR2 SQIVND. Counted from cysteine to phenylalanine, this CDR3 has 18 amino acids. Solely the CDR3 DNA is kept, with 54 bases framed from the first base. Here V drops 3 bases and J drops 4 bases, and the junction holds 12 bases not matched to any gene. The data stem from a study of blood T cell repertoires in COVID-19 (dated by TCRdb to between 2020 and 2021). As for the study more broadly: Samples from collaborators originated in the United States, Italy and Spain and spanned both the acute and convalescent phases of COVID-19. Samples were obtained from the ongoing ImmuneRACE study (first 160 participants) and from over 1,000 subjects provided by 6 global collaborators. The prospective study material was composed of cDNA or gDNA derived from T cells, B-cell-depleted T cells, or PBMCs. Where available, HLA class I and class II types were taken from metadata supplied by the sample provider and were not determined by assay-based typing. Deeply sampled blood TCRbeta repertoires from subjects exposed to, actively infected with, or recovered from COVID-19 were included in the dataset. The repertoires were released in a freely available public database intended as a resource for research on the immune response to SARS-CoV-2. The sample metadata nearly always contained a de-identified subject ID, COVID-19 status, age in years and sex. The paper as a whole reports these results and caveats: The amount of clinical and demographic metadata varied by source and participant and was provided uncurated.

The immunoSEQ Assay, a bias-controlled multiplex PCR, was used to amplify TCRbeta CDR3 regions from genomic DNA. The authors processed their data as follows. Nucleated cell counts per sample were estimated from amplification of reference gene primers within the assay. To quantify the absolute abundance of each unique TCRbeta CDR3 rearrangement, sequence reads were collapsed and filtered. For each sample, productive Simpson clonality was calculated as the square root of Simpson's diversity index over productive rearrangements. This is the immuneACCESS table as TCRdb keeps it, with only in-frame sequences that have V and J called. A part of the clones is gone; compared with another copy, unresolved V genes explain less than half, and the rest is unexplained. That table supplies the V and J calls and clone size; D and trimming were determined from the DNA. This sample is represented by around 140,000 clones; around nine tenths of them were singletons. Jointly, the top ten make up 9.5% to 12% of the sample.

This chain is built from TRBV19 and TRBJ1-1, and 12 junctional nucleotides match TRBD1. Sequencing was done on a sample of peripheral blood. The sequence derives from an older woman with COVID-19, enrolled during active disease. The CDR3 region has the sequence CASSMVTGTGGGGTEAFF. The nucleotide sequence is TGTGCCAGTAGTATGGTTACCGGGACAGGGGGCGGGGGCACTGAAGCTTTCTTT.